This TCR beta chain was recorded in a study of cytomegalovirus exposure and HLA in healthy donors. V gave up 3 bases and J gave up 8 bases, with 13 bases separating them. Germline loops: CDR1 MGHRA, CDR2 YSYEKL. CDR3 length: 14 amino acids. Study results and caveats: A later analysis reportedly found that, within productive TCRs, an Asian-associated ancestry cluster had fewer N-insertions than the mean observed across the approximately 600 donors. Across donors, sequencing depth was assumed by presence/absence analyses to be roughly uniform. Later, an analysis found that common viral pathogens appeared to be linked with several of the most significant clusters.

PCR primers comprised 60 Vbeta and 13 Jbeta primers. TCRdb keeps only in-frame clones here, not all; method: immunoSEQ multiplex PCR. Seen here are around 180,000 clones, about 80% observed once, and the top ten hold roughly 2%. In regard to this clone: Its matching antigen is unknown.

V is TRBV4-1 and J is TRBJ1-4; a possible D gene is TRBD1 (5 bases). Sequencing was performed on PBMCs. This sequence originates from a woman between 18 and 29 years old in good health and CMV-seropositive. The CDR3 nucleotides read TGCGCCAGCAGCCAGGCAGGGCCGCAAGAAAAACTGTTTTTT. It yields the protein CASSQAGPQEKLFF.